This T cell receptor beta chain was recovered during a study of cytomegalovirus exposure and HLA in healthy donors. The CDR3 loop spans 15 amino acids. The J segment lost 7 bases and the V segment lost 7 bases, leaving 12 bases of the junction unmatched. The germline gives CDR1 LNHDA, CDR2 SQIVND (reference sequence). This clone was counted a few times. It was with 60 Vbeta and 13 Jbeta primers that the PCR ran. Measured with immunoSEQ multiplex PCR; TCRdb has only the in-frame clones, and not every one. The profile shows roughly 240,000 clones, around 80% of them singletons. The chain uses TRBV19 and TRBJ2-1; 8 bases fit TRBD2. This clonotype was obtained from a woman in her forties in good health and CMV-seropositive. Sequenced material: PBMCs. This CDR3 reads CASNRRTSLGNEQFF. In DNA, the CDR3 is TGTGCCAGTAACCGCCGGACTAGCCTTGGTAATGAGCAGTTCTTC. Filled out from reference TRBV19 and TRBJ2-1, the complete variable domain reads DGGITQSPKYLFRKEGQNVTLSCEQNLNHDAMYWYRQDPGQGLRLIYYSQIVNDFQKGDIAEGYSVSREKKESFPLTVTSAQKNPTAFYLCASNRRTSLGNEQFFGPGTRLTVL.